This is a list of T cell receptor beta chains from one sample in a study of blood T cell repertoires in COVID-19. Only in-frame clones appear in the TCRdb table, and some are missing; sequencing was by immunoSEQ multiplex PCR. In the table there are about 220,000 clones, roughly 80% of which are singletons. Sequenced input: peripheral blood. These receptor sequences come from a human donor in a cohort sampled during active COVID-19. CDR3s include the opening cysteine and the closing phenylalanine or tryptophan. A D gene is named only where the DNA matches it firmly. A clone size is listed for some rows: how often the clone was seen (once, few, many), or a class if it is expanded.

J: TRBJ1-3
D: TRBD1
V: TRBV7-8
size: once
DNA: TGTGCCAGCAGCTTAAGACAGGGGGGAGCTGGAAACACCATATATTTT
CDR3: CASSLRQGGAGNTIYF

J: TRBJ2-5
D: TRBD2
V: TRBV18
size: NA
DNA: TGTGCCAGCTCACCATCGGGGACTAGGCGTGAGACCCAGTACTTC
CDR3: CASSPSGTRRETQYF

J: TRBJ1-6
D: NA
V: TRBV21-1
size: NA
DNA: TGTGCCAGCAGCCTGACAGGGGGCAGGTCACCCCTCCACTTT
CDR3: CASSLTGGRSPLHF

J: TRBJ1-6
D: NA
V: TRBV5-8
size: once
DNA: TGTGCCAGTTACCAGTTAAGCTCCTATAATTCACCCCTCCACTTT
CDR3: CASYQLSSYNSPLHF

J: TRBJ2-6
D: TRBD1
V: TRBV19
size: NA
DNA: TGTGCCAGTAGTCTCGGACAGGGATCGCAGCCTGGGGCCAACGTCCTGACTTTC
CDR3: CASSLGQGSQPGANVLTF

J: TRBJ2-7
D: NA
V: TRBV20-1
size: NA
DNA: TGCAGTGCTAGCACGGGGTTTGAGCAGTACTTC
CDR3: CSASTGFEQYF

J: TRBJ2-7
D: TRBD2
V: TRBV2
size: NA
DNA: TGTGCCAGCAGCCCGACTAGCGGCCCAGGCTACGAGCAGTACTTC
CDR3: CASSPTSGPGYEQYF

J: TRBJ1-1
D: NA
V: TRBV4-3
size: once
DNA: TGCGCCAGCAGCCTTAGTTTACAGGGGAACACTGAAGCTTTCTTT
CDR3: CASSLSLQGNTEAFF

J: TRBJ2-7
D: TRBD1
V: TRBV6-5
size: NA
DNA: TGTGCCAGCAGCTTCGGGACAGGGTACGAGCAGTACTTC
CDR3: CASSFGTGYEQYF

J: TRBJ2-7
D: TRBD1
V: TRBV28
size: few
DNA: TGTGCCAGCAGTACGACAGGGGCTTCCTACGAGCAGTACTTC
CDR3: CASSTTGASYEQYF

J: TRBJ1-6
D: NA
V: TRBV4-2
size: few
DNA: TGTGCCAGCAGCCAAGATCCCGCGGAGAATAATTCACCCCTCCACTTT
CDR3: CASSQDPAENNSPLHF

J: TRBJ2-7
D: TRBD2
V: TRBV4-3
size: NA
DNA: TGCGCCAGCAGCCCGGCGCCCGGGACTAGCGGGAGGCTATTCTACGAGCAGTACTTC
CDR3: CASSPAPGTSGRLFYEQYF

J: TRBJ2-2
D: TRBD2
V: TRBV10-3
size: NA
DNA: TGTGCCATCAGTGCTCTAGCGGCGAACACCGGGGAGCTGTTTTTT
CDR3: CAISALAANTGELFF

J: TRBJ2-1
D: NA
V: TRBV28
size: NA
DNA: TGTGCCAGCAGACGTAGCGGAAATGAGCAGTTCTTC
CDR3: CASRRSGNEQFF

J: TRBJ1-1
D: TRBD1
V: TRBV6-5
size: NA
DNA: TGTGCCAGCATCCGGGACAGGGTGAACACTGAAGCTTTCTTT
CDR3: CASIRDRVNTEAFF

J: TRBJ1-1
D: NA
V: TRBV20-1
size: NA
DNA: TGCAGTGCTAGTGGGTGGGGGCTTAACACTGAAGCTTTCTTT
CDR3: CSASGWGLNTEAFF

J: TRBJ2-1
D: TRBD2
V: TRBV19
size: NA
DNA: TGTGCCAGTAGTATTATTTCCGGGACTAGTGGTGTTGAGCAGTTCTTC
CDR3: CASSIISGTSGVEQFF

J: TRBJ2-7
D: TRBD1
V: TRBV5-5
size: NA
DNA: TGTGCCAGCAGATCAGGGGGCGGGTTGCCATACGAGCAGTACTTC
CDR3: CASRSGGGLPYEQYF

J: TRBJ2-1
D: TRBD2
V: TRBV28
size: few
DNA: TGTGCCAGCAGTTTCCCTACTAGCGGGAGAACCTACAATGAGCAGTTCTTC
CDR3: CASSFPTSGRTYNEQFF

J: TRBJ2-5
D: NA
V: TRBV19
size: NA
DNA: TGTGCCAGTAGCCTCCCGGGGTCGGGGGGCAGGGAGACCCAGTACTTC
CDR3: CASSLPGSGGRETQYF

J: TRBJ2-5
D: NA
V: TRBV27
size: NA
DNA: TGTGCCAGCAGTCCCGCCGGAGAGACCCAGTACTTC
CDR3: CASSPAGETQYF

J: TRBJ2-7
D: TRBD1
V: TRBV27
size: medium-sized
DNA: TGTGCCAGCAGTCCTACCCATCCGGGACAGGGAGACGAGCAGTACTTC
CDR3: CASSPTHPGQGDEQYF

J: TRBJ1-1
D: NA
V: TRBV3-1/TRBV3-2
size: NA
DNA: TGTGCCAGCAGCCAAGTTTTTGGATGGAGGGTTAAACCTGAAGCTTTCTTT
CDR3: CASSQVFGWRVKPEAFF

J: TRBJ1-1
D: TRBD1
V: TRBV13
size: NA
DNA: TGTGCCAGCAGCCCGCTTTTATCGAGCGGGACAGGGACTTTCTTT
CDR3: CASSPLLSSGTGTFF

J: TRBJ2-6
D: NA
V: TRBV27
size: NA
DNA: TGTGCCAGCAGTTTGCGGATATCTGGGGCCAACGTCCTGACTTTC
CDR3: CASSLRISGANVLTF

J: TRBJ1-6
D: NA
V: TRBV7-8
size: NA
DNA: TGTGCCAGCAGCCGAGGGCTCACCTCACCCCTCCACTTT
CDR3: CASSRGLTSPLHF

J: TRBJ1-1
D: NA
V: TRBV25-1
size: NA
DNA: TGTGCCAGCAGATCGAACACGGGACAAAGTAACACTGAAGCTTTCTTT
CDR3: CASRSNTGQSNTEAFF

J: TRBJ2-1
D: TRBD2
V: TRBV9
size: NA
DNA: TGTGCCAGCAGCGTTGGACTAGCGGTGTACAATGAGCAGTTCTTC
CDR3: CASSVGLAVYNEQFF

J: TRBJ2-7
D: NA
V: TRBV9
size: NA
DNA: TGTGCCAGCAGCGCGGGGATCTACTCCTACGAGCAGTACTTC
CDR3: CASSAGIYSYEQYF

J: TRBJ1-2
D: NA
V: TRBV6-5
size: NA
DNA: TGTGCCAGCAGTTCCACCTTAAGGGGAGGCTATGGCTACACCTTC
CDR3: CASSSTLRGGYGYTF

J: TRBJ2-7
D: TRBD1
V: TRBV27
size: NA
DNA: TGTGCCAGCAGTGCCCGGGACAGGGTGGTTTTCCACGAGCAGTACTTC
CDR3: CASSARDRVVFHEQYF

J: TRBJ1-2
D: NA
V: TRBV4-3
size: NA
DNA: TGCGCCAGCAGCCGGAAGGCGGGACCCCTGGCTGACTATGGCTACACCTTC
CDR3: CASSRKAGPLADYGYTF

J: TRBJ2-1
D: TRBD2
V: TRBV9
size: NA
DNA: TGTGCCAGCAGCCCCCGGACTAGTAATGAGCAGTTCTTC
CDR3: CASSPRTSNEQFF

J: TRBJ2-1
D: TRBD1
V: TRBV28
size: NA
DNA: TGTGCCAGCAGTTTTGCAGGGGGCTATGAGCAGTTCTTC
CDR3: CASSFAGGYEQFF

J: TRBJ2-7
D: TRBD2
V: TRBV28
size: NA
DNA: TGTGCCAGCAGTCCACTAGCGGGGCGGAACGAGCAGTACTTC
CDR3: CASSPLAGRNEQYF

J: TRBJ2-1
D: TRBD2
V: TRBV7-2
size: NA
DNA: TGTGCCAGCAGCTTGACTAGCGGTCGGAATGAGCAGTTCTTC
CDR3: CASSLTSGRNEQFF

J: TRBJ1-2
D: TRBD1
V: TRBV6-5
size: NA
DNA: TGTGCCAGCAGTTACTCGAATACAGGGGGCGGCTACACCTTC
CDR3: CASSYSNTGGGYTF

J: TRBJ2-4
D: TRBD1
V: TRBV27
size: once
DNA: TGTGCCAGCAGTTCCACCGCCAGGGGGTTAGCCAAAAACATTCAGTACTTC
CDR3: CASSSTARGLAKNIQYF

J: TRBJ2-3
D: TRBD2
V: TRBV4-3
size: NA
DNA: TGCGCCAGCAGCCAAGATCCGGCGGGAGGTACAGATACGCAGTATTTT
CDR3: CASSQDPAGGTDTQYF

J: TRBJ2-3
D: NA
V: TRBV9
size: once
DNA: TGTGCCAGCAGCGTAGTTTCTGGCACAGATACGCAGTATTTT
CDR3: CASSVVSGTDTQYF

J: TRBJ1-4
D: NA
V: TRBV7-2
size: NA
DNA: TGTGCCAGCAGCTCCCCCGTCAGGGGCTTACATGAAAAACTGTTTTTT
CDR3: CASSSPVRGLHEKLFF

J: TRBJ1-5
D: NA
V: TRBV21-1
size: few
DNA: TGTGCCGCCCCCGCGGAGGGCCCCAATCAGCCCCAGCATTTT
CDR3: CAAPAEGPNQPQHF

J: TRBJ2-6
D: TRBD1
V: TRBV2
size: NA
DNA: TGTGCCAGCCCGGGTTGCAGGGACAGGTCCTCTGGGGCCAACGTCCTGACTTTC
CDR3: CASPGCRDRSSGANVLTF

J: TRBJ2-1
D: NA
V: TRBV5-6
size: few
DNA: TGTGCCAGCAGTCTAGGACTTTCCTACAATGAGCAGTTCTTC
CDR3: CASSLGLSYNEQFF

J: TRBJ2-7
D: NA
V: TRBV9
size: NA
DNA: TGTGCCAGCAGCCCTACAGGGAGCTCCTACGAGCAGTACTTC
CDR3: CASSPTGSSYEQYF

J: TRBJ1-5
D: TRBD1
V: TRBV7-8
size: NA
DNA: TGTGCCAGCAGCTTATTTGGCAGGGGGTCTGGTCAGCCCCAGCATTTT
CDR3: CASSLFGRGSGQPQHF

J: TRBJ2-1
D: NA
V: TRBV6-2/TRBV6-3
size: NA
DNA: TGTGCCAGCAGCCTGGACTACCGGTACAATGAGCAGTTCTTC
CDR3: CASSLDYRYNEQFF

J: TRBJ1-5
D: NA
V: TRBV30
size: NA
DNA: TGTGCCTGGAGTAGAGGAGGCAGGGGTGGGGGTCAGCCCCAGCATTTT
CDR3: CAWSRGGRGGGQPQHF